This TCR beta chain was identified during a study of T cell responses to AZD1222 COVID-19 vaccine. Only in-frame clones appear in the TCRdb table, and some are missing; sequencing was by immunoSEQ multiplex PCR. The sample contains roughly 140,000 clones, around 90% of which appear only once. It was second doses at about 4 or about 12 weeks that were pooled. Germline V gene data show CDR1 as SEHNR and CDR2 as FQNEAQ (reference sequence). The length of the CDR3 is 12 residues. The V end lost 1 base, the J end lost 13 bases, and 11 bases lay between the germline ends. Sequenced here: peripheral blood, sampled 28 days after the second AZD1222 dose. The receptor was derived from an adult who received the AZD1222 COVID-19 vaccine. This chain links TRBV7-9 with TRBJ1-3; no firm D call. CDR3 sequence (DNA): TGTGCCAGCAGCTTAGAAAGCCCTTCTATATATTTT. Encoded protein: CASSLESPSIYF.